This TCR beta chain was recorded in a study of shared clonotypes between healthy human individuals. Study-wide results and caveats: Larger richness was generally estimated for naive than memory subsets. Lower generation probabilities were found for non-shared clonotypes than for those shared by all four donors.

Here immunoSEQ multiplex PCR was the method, and the copy in TCRdb shows in-frame clones only, minus some. The sample carries about 190,000 clones, around 63% recorded once. The CDR3 is 12 residues long. V lost 6 bases and J lost 3, with 9 bases in between. Per the germline V gene, CDR1 is KGHSH and CDR2 is LQKENI. Only Caucasian adults living in Nashville, Tennessee served as donors. Splitting of CD4+ cells produced CD45RA+ naive and CD45RA-negative memory subsets. A remark on this clone: Its antigen remains unidentified.

Sequencing input: memory CD4+ T cells sorted from blood. Specified subset: CD45RA-negative fraction. The sequence was collected from a man younger than 45 in good health. V and J are TRBV18 and TRBJ2-7, with D perhaps matching TRBD1 (5 bases). The CDR3 sequence is CASSRDSYEQYF. CDR3 DNA: TGTGCCAGCTCCCGCGACAGCTACGAGCAGTACTTC.